The 22 T cell receptor beta chains given below trace back to one sample, sequenced in a study of blood T cell repertoires in COVID-19. TCRdb's copy holds only in-frame clones and misses some; the assay was immunoSEQ multiplex PCR. The sample lists 50,000 to 65,000 clones, around four fifths seen once, with approximately 6% in the top ten. The sample comprised peripheral blood. These receptor sequences come from a human donor in a cohort sampled during active COVID-19.

V gene TRBV25-1 combines with J gene TRBJ2-6; the D is unclear. Germline V gives CDR1 MGHDK, CDR2 SYGVNS. The CDR3 totals 16 residues. The germline V and J ends were trimmed by 0 bases and 0 bases, with 6 bases remaining between them. The CDR3 loop reads CASSEYSGSGANVLTF. The CDR3 bases are TGTGCCAGCAGTGAATATTCAGGCTCTGGGGCCAACGTCCTGACTTTC. Combining the CDR3 with reference TRBV25-1 and TRBJ2-6 gives the whole variable domain EADIYQTPRYLVIGTGKKITLECSQTMGHDKMYWYQQDPGMELHLIHYSYGVNSTEKGDLSSESTVSRIRTEHFPLTLESARPSHTSQYLCASSEYSGSGANVLTFGAGSRLTVL.

This clone was seen more than once but under ten times. V gene TRBV28 combines with J gene TRBJ1-3; no definite D call. From germline, CDR1 is MDHEN and CDR2 SYDVKM. The CDR3 covers 17 residues. Deletions cut 8 bases from V and 3 bases from J, with 23 bases between. The CDR3 protein is CASLASLGQEGGNTIYF. CDR3 in DNA: TGTGCCAGCCTGGCGAGTCTGGGTCAGGAGGGTGGAAACACCATATATTTT.

This clone was counted once. The gene calls are TRBV5-1 and TRBJ2-3; a weak D match, TRBD2 (5 bases). V was pared by 0 bases and J by 2 bases, with 13 bases between. CDR1 and CDR2 from the germline V gene are SGHRS and YFSETQ. The CDR3 spans 16 residues. CDR3 in DNA: TGCGCCAGCAGCTTGGGGCTAGCCCCGAACACAGATACGCAGTATTTT. This codes for CASSLGLAPNTDTQYF.

The V gene is TRBV7-9, the J gene TRBJ1-6; 9 bases are a match to TRBD1. V dropped 4 bases and J dropped 7; count of bases not matched to a gene: 8. Germline CDR1 reads SEHNR; CDR2 reads FQNEAQ (reference sequence). The CDR3 totals 16 residues. The CDR3 DNA reads as TGTGCCAGCAGCTACCCCGGGACAGGGCCAAATTCACCCCTCCACTTT. It encodes CASSYPGTGPNSPLHF. Full variable domain (remainder filled in from reference TRBV7-9 and TRBJ1-6): DTGVSQNPRHKITKRGQNVTFRCDPISEHNRLYWYRQTLGQGPEFLTYFQNEAQLEKSRLLSDRFSAERPKGSFSTLEIQRTEQGDSAMYLCASSYPGTGPNSPLHFGNGTRLTVT.

The genes are TRBV4-1 and TRBJ2-2, with 12 bases fitting TRBD2. CDR3 length: 18 residues. Trimming took 4 bases from V and 2 from J; bases not matched to a gene: 8. The germline V gene encodes CDR1 MGHRA and CDR2 YSYEKL. The CDR3 sequence is CASSRRASGRENTGELFF. In nucleotides, the CDR3 is TGCGCCAGCAGCCGGCGGGCTAGCGGGAGGGAAAACACCGGGGAGCTGTTTTTT.

V gene TRBV2 combines with J gene TRBJ2-6; tentatively, D is TRBD2 (5 bases). Deletions cut 10 bases from V and 0 bases from J, with 10 bases between. This CDR3 has 14 amino acids. The V gene's germline CDR1 is SNHLY and CDR2 FYNNEI. The chain's CDR3 is CATGRDSGANVLTF. The CDR3 DNA sequence: TGTGCCACCGGACGGGACTCTGGGGCCAACGTCCTGACTTTC.

The chain uses TRBV7-2 and TRBJ2-1, with 8 positions matching TRBD2. In germline, CDR1 is SGHTA, CDR2 FQGNSA. The CDR3 contains 14 residues. V shed 2 bases, J shed 13 bases, and the junction held 10 bases outside the gene matches. CDR3 region: CASSLLLAGTAQFF. DNA of the CDR3: TGTGCCAGCAGCTTATTGTTAGCGGGGACTGCTCAGTTCTTC.

The gene calls are TRBV6-6 and TRBJ2-1; 7 bases fit TRBD2. The germline V gene has CDR1 MNHNY and CDR2 SVGAGI (reference sequence). V was pared by 6 bases and J by 7 bases, with 15 bases of the junction left unmatched. CDR3 size: 16 residues. The CDR3 DNA sequence: TGTGCCAGCAGCAGCGGGGCTAGCGGAAGTAATAATGAGCAGTTCTTC. Its protein is CASSSGASGSNNEQFF.

The table lists this clone with a few counts. The gene calls are TRBV20-1 and TRBJ1-1; D is perhaps TRBD1 (5 bases). Germline-derived CDR1 and CDR2 are DFQATT and SNEGSKA (reference sequence). The CDR3 contains 16 residues. V was trimmed by 6 bases and J by 1 base, leaving 21 bases between them. The CDR3 DNA reads TGCAGTGCCAGTTGGGCGGGGCAGATACGGAACACTGAAGCTTTCTTT. This gives the protein CSASWAGQIRNTEAFF.

The chain combines TRBV5-1 with TRBJ2-2, with unresolved D. V gave up 0 bases and J gave up 2 bases, with 5 bases separating them. The CDR3 runs to 14 residues. The germline V gene has CDR1 SGHRS and CDR2 YFSETQ. CDR3 coding DNA: TGCGCCAGCAGCTTGGTACAAAACACCGGGGAGCTGTTTTTT. Translated, it gives CASSLVQNTGELFF. Looking up the rest from reference TRBV5-1 and TRBJ2-2 gives the full variable domain: KAGVTQTPRYLIKTRGQQVTLSCSPISGHRSVSWYQQTPGQGLQFLFEYFSETQRNKGNFPGRFSGRQFSNSRSEMNVSTLELGDSALYLCASSLVQNTGELFFGEGSRLTVL.

This clone was detected only a few times. The chain couples TRBV6-5 to TRBJ2-7; TRBD2 aligns across 7 bases. Germline V gene sequence: CDR1 MNHEY, CDR2 SVGAGI. Trimming took 5 bases from V and 1 from J; bases not matched to a gene: 8. The CDR3 covers 15 residues. The CDR3 bases are TGTGCCAGCAGTCCCCGGGACTATGGTTCCTACGAGCAGTACTTC. It specifies CASSPRDYGSYEQYF.

V is TRBV6-4 and J is TRBJ1-2; D perhaps matches TRBD1 (5 bases). This CDR3 has 16 residues. V shed 0 bases and J shed 7 bases, with 18 bases lying between them. Germline lookup yields CDR1 MRHNA and CDR2 SNTAGT. The CDR3 spells CASSDSKLRQGPGYTF. CDR3 sequence (DNA): TGTGCCAGCAGTGACTCGAAATTGCGGCAGGGCCCTGGCTACACCTTC.

This rearrangement joins TRBV7-6 to TRBJ2-5, with a weak D call TRBD2 (5 bases). In germline, CDR1 is SGHVS, CDR2 FNYEAQ. The CDR3 spans 17 residues. The V and J ends lost 2 bases and 4 bases respectively, with 20 bases between them. This chain's CDR3 is CASSLRRASRNGETQYF. The CDR3 region has the DNA TGTGCCAGCAGCTTAAGGCGGGCTAGCAGAAATGGAGAGACCCAGTACTTC.

This sequence joins TRBV5-4 and TRBJ2-5; TRBD2 agrees at 8 bases. Germline V gene data show CDR1 as SGHNT and CDR2 as YYREEE (reference sequence). The CDR3 consists of 16 residues. The ends lost 0 bases at V and 0 bases at J; junction bases unmatched: 4. The CDR3 loop reads CASSLEASGYQETQYF. CDR3 nucleotides: TGTGCCAGCAGCTTGGAGGCTAGCGGGTACCAAGAGACCCAGTACTTC. The whole variable domain, remainder taken from reference TRBV5-4 and TRBJ2-5, is ETGVTQSPTHLIKTRGQQVTLRCSSQSGHNTVSWYQQALGQGPQFIFQYYREEENGRGNFPPRFSGLQFPNYSSELNVNALELDDSALYLCASSLEASGYQETQYFGPGTRLLVL.

This clone occurred once. The chain uses TRBV11-3 and TRBJ1-1, with a weak D call TRBD1 (5 bases). This CDR3 spans 17 amino acids. CDR1 is SGHNT and CDR2 is YENEEA in the germline V gene. V gave up 1 base and J gave up 4 bases, with 19 bases separating them. CDR3 sequence (DNA): TGTGCCAGCAGCTTAGGTCTTCGTACAGGAAGTATCACTGAAGCTTTCTTT. It translates to CASSLGLRTGSITEAFF.

The chain employs TRBV4-1 and TRBJ1-3, with TRBD1 identical over 7 bases. The CDR3 extends over 16 amino acids. Germline CDR1 MGHRA, CDR2 YSYEKL. After removal of 0 bases from V and 0 bases from J, the junction contained 2 bases not matched to a gene. CDR3 sequence (DNA): TGCGCCAGCAGCCAAGAAGGGGGCCTCTCTGGAAACACCATATATTTT. Its translation: CASSQEGGLSGNTIYF.

This rearrangement joins TRBV4-2 to TRBJ2-2; 7 nucleotides line up with TRBD1. J was trimmed by 2 bases and V by 6 bases; bases with no gene match: 3. The CDR3 is 14 amino acids. Germline V gene lookup returns CDR1 LGHNA and CDR2 YNFKEQ. CDR3 coding DNA: TGTGCCAGCAGAAGGGGGCCTAACACCGGGGAGCTGTTTTTT. Residues: CASRRGPNTGELFF.

In this sample, this clone turned up a few times. The chain joins TRBV30 to TRBJ1-1; D not certain. Germline CDR1 reads GTSNPN; CDR2 reads SVGIG (reference sequence). The CDR3 loop spans 13 amino acids. Trimming cost V 5 bases and J 1 base, with 11 bases left between them. This chain's CDR3 is CAWSRRSNTEAFF. CDR3 nucleotide sequence: TGTGCCTGGTCGCGGAGGTCGAACACTGAAGCTTTCTTT.

V is TRBV4-2 and J is TRBJ2-1, with 8 bases identical to TRBD2. In germline, CDR1 is LGHNA, CDR2 YNFKEQ. The CDR3 length is 15 residues. After removal of 2 bases from V and 3 bases from J, the junction contained 3 bases not matched to a gene. As DNA, the CDR3 is TGTGCCAGCAGCCAACCCGGGACTAGCTACAATGAGCAGTTCTTC. Residues: CASSQPGTSYNEQFF.

CDR3 amino acids: CASTLSSGGSGEKLFF. CDR3 bases: TGTGCCAGCACCCTAAGCTCAGGGGGCTCAGGTGAAAAACTGTTTTTT. This rearrangement joins TRBV7-9 to TRBJ1-4; 8 bases map to TRBD1. Germline loops: CDR1 SEHNR, CDR2 FQNEAQ (reference sequence). The CDR3 has 16 amino acids. The J segment lost 7 bases and the V segment lost 7 bases, leaving 14 bases of the junction unmatched.

The V gene is TRBV27, the J gene TRBJ2-7; 8 bases are a match to TRBD1. Trimming took 5 bases from V and 2 from J; bases not matched to a gene: 5. Germline CDR1 is MNHEY and CDR2 is SMNVEV (reference sequence). The length of the CDR3 is 14 residues. Written as DNA, the CDR3 is TGTGCCAGCAGTACCTTGGGACAGGCCTACGAGCAGTACTTC. Amino acid sequence: CASSTLGQAYEQYF.

As for this clone: One junction end does not reproduce the germline sequence, and a read error may be involved. This sequence joins TRBV3-1 (or the pseudogene TRBV3-2) and TRBJ1-2; unclear D gene. CDR3 length equals 12 residues. CDR1 LGHDT and CDR2 YNNKEL come from the germline V gene (reference sequence). This chain's CDR3 is CASRQGTYGYTF. The CDR3 DNA sequence: TGTGCCAGCAGGCAAGGTACATATGGCTACACCTTC.